These 32 T cell receptor beta chains were sequenced from one sample in a study of T-cell memory formation after mild COVID-19. TCRdb reprocessed the 5' RACE reads via MiXCR and lists one record per CDR3 protein. The table includes roughly 370,000 distinct CDR3 sequences, approximately 15% detected once. Sequenced sample: PBMCs or a T cell subset sorted from them (not recorded which). These receptors came from a man between 18 and 35 years old who had mild COVID-19 (a few samples of this study predate the infection). Cell type and time point are not known.

The chain carries TRBV5-4 and TRBJ2-3; a weak D match, TRBD2 (6 bases). CDR3 length: 16 residues. Germline assignment: CDR1 SGHNT and CDR2 YYREEE (reference sequence). Trimming pared 0 bases from V and 3 bases from J, leaving 14 bases between. This CDR3 is CASSLDGGWWTDTQYF. CDR3 sequence (DNA): TGTGCCAGCAGCTTGGATGGGGGGTGGTGGACAGATACGCAGTATTTT. Complete variable domain (other parts from reference TRBV5-4 and TRBJ2-3): ETGVTQSPTHLIKTRGQQVTLRCSSQSGHNTVSWYQQALGQGPQFIFQYYREEENGRGNFPPRFSGLQFPNYSSELNVNALELDDSALYLCASSLDGGWWTDTQYFGPGTRLTVL.

This clonotype was seen only a few times. The chain has TRBV7-6 and TRBJ2-7; D ambiguous. CDR3 length equals 8 residues. CDR1 and CDR2 (germline): SGHVS, FNYEAQ. Written as DNA, the CDR3 is TGTGGAGGATACGAGCAGTACTTC. Protein: CGGYEQYF.

J is TRBJ1-5 and V is TRBV7-2, with 7 positions matching TRBD1. The trim removed 6 bases at V and 0 bases at J, leaving 11 bases unmatched. The germline CDR1 and CDR2 sequences are SGHTA and FQGNSA. The CDR3 loop spans 17 amino acids. The CDR3 DNA sequence: TGTGCCAGCAGTCCAATATCCGGGACAGATAGCAATCAGCCCCAGCATTTT. Its translation: CASSPISGTDSNQPQHF.

This clonotype has only a few counts. J is TRBJ2-7 and V is TRBV5-1; a weak D match, TRBD1 (6 bases). The CDR3 spans 14 residues. Germline values: CDR1 SGHRS, CDR2 YFSETQ. Trimming pared 0 bases from V and 5 bases from J, leaving 12 bases between. The CDR3 nucleotides read TGCGCCAGCAGCTTGGGGGACAAACTCGACGAGCAGTACGTC. This encodes CASSLGDKLDEQYV.

CDR3 sequence reads: CSVGLTYEQYF. For the CDR3, the DNA is TGCAGCGTTGGACTAACCTACGAGCAGTACTTC. The V call is TRBV29-1, the J call TRBJ2-7; D possibly corresponds to TRBD2 (5 bases). The CDR3 is 11 residues long. The V gene lost 4 bases and the J gene lost 2 bases, with 6 bases spanning the gap. Germline CDR1 is SQVTM and CDR2 is ANQGSEA.

The CDR3 is CASSEEGTGRNEQFF. CDR3 DNA: TGCGCCAGCAGTGAAGAAGGGACAGGGCGGAATGAGCAGTTCTTC. The chain joins TRBV10-1 to TRBJ2-1; 9 bases fit TRBD1. CDR1 is WNHNN, CDR2 SYGVQD, per germline (reference sequence). V lost 3 bases and J lost 7; bases outside the gene matches: 7. This CDR3 comprises 15 residues.

The gene calls are TRBV7-2 and TRBJ2-5; D is possibly TRBD1 or TRBD2 (5 bases each). V lost 3 bases and J lost 4, with 12 bases in between. The germline gives CDR1 SGHTA, CDR2 FQGNSA. CDR3 length: 14 residues. The CDR3 coding sequence is TGTGCCAGCAGCTTGCTTAGGGGAGCAGAGACCCAGTACTTC. Its protein is CASSLLRGAETQYF.

The chain links TRBV7-2 to TRBJ1-2; D possibly corresponds to TRBD1 (6 bases). The CDR3 length is 15 residues. From germline, CDR1 is SGHTA and CDR2 FQGNSA. Trimming shortened V by 5 bases and J by 4 bases, and 17 bases separated the two germline ends. The CDR3 is CASSRGGGQTYGYTF. CDR3 nucleotides: TGTGCCAGCAGCCGGGGTGGGGGGCAGACCTATGGCTACACCTTC. The full variable domain, completed using reference TRBV7-2 and TRBJ1-2, is GAGVSQSPSNKVTEKGKDVELRCDPISGHTALYWYRQSLGQGLEFLIYFQGNSAPDKSGLPSDRFSAERTGGSVSTLTIQRTQQEDSAVYLCASSRGGGQTYGYTFGSGTRLTVV.

This clonotype was found a few times. The rearrangement joins TRBV20-1 to TRBJ2-3, with TRBD1 as a possible D gene (6 bases). V was shortened by 2 bases and J by 5 bases, with 11 bases between the two germline ends. CDR1 is DFQATT, CDR2 SNEGSKA, per germline (reference sequence). CDR3 length equals 13 residues. In DNA form, the CDR3 reads TGCAGTGCTAGAACCCAAGGGGGAGATACGCAGTATTTT. It is translated as CSARTQGGDTQYF.

In this sample, this clonotype turned up many times. The chain joins TRBV7-2 to TRBJ1-2, with D unclear. Deletions cut 7 bases from V and 6 bases from J, with 18 bases between. Germline V lookup: CDR1 SGHTA, CDR2 FQGNSA. CDR3 length: 14 amino acids. The CDR3 nucleotides are TGTGCCAGCAACGATAAGGGCCAAAGGAATGGCTACACCTTC. Protein sequence: CASNDKGQRNGYTF.

The chain recombines TRBV27 with TRBJ2-2; TRBD1 matches 8 bases. V dropped 3 bases and J dropped 6; count of bases not matched to a gene: 15. Per the germline V gene, CDR1 is MNHEY and CDR2 is SMNVEV (reference sequence). The CDR3 has 18 amino acids. This CDR3 is CASSFFSTGGSYPGELFF. The DNA for the CDR3 is TGTGCCAGCAGTTTCTTTTCTACAGGGGGTAGTTACCCCGGGGAGCTGTTTTTT.

V is TRBV7-2 and J is TRBJ2-5; D is tentatively TRBD1 or TRBD2 (5 bases each). CDR3 size: 14 residues. Germline CDR1 reads SGHTA; CDR2 reads FQGNSA. Trimming cost V 3 bases and J 4 bases, with 12 bases left between them. The CDR3 reads CASSFLSGLETQYF. The CDR3 DNA is TGTGCCAGCAGCTTCCTCTCGGGGCTAGAGACCCAGTACTTC.

This clonotype has a handful of counts. The chain uses TRBV7-2 and TRBJ2-3; 7 bases are shared with TRBD1. Germline V CDR1 and CDR2: SGHTA, FQGNSA. The CDR3 has 14 residues. Trimming removed 7 bases from V and 2 bases from J; junction bases left unmatched: 6. CDR3 sequence reads: CASTRTGATDTQYF. Written as DNA, the CDR3 is TGTGCCAGCACCCGGACAGGAGCCACAGATACGCAGTATTTT.

The J gene is TRBJ2-2, the V gene TRBV5-4, with TRBD2 matching 9 bases. The CDR3 covers 16 residues. The trim removed 5 bases at V and 1 base at J, leaving 6 bases unmatched. Germline-derived CDR1 and CDR2 are SGHNT and YYREEE (reference sequence). The CDR3 protein is CASSSAGGLNTGELFF. The DNA of the CDR3 is TGTGCCAGCAGTTCAGCGGGGGGATTGAACACCGGGGAGCTGTTTTTT. Drawing the rest from reference TRBV5-4 and TRBJ2-2, the complete variable domain is ETGVTQSPTHLIKTRGQQVTLRCSSQSGHNTVSWYQQALGQGPQFIFQYYREEENGRGNFPPRFSGLQFPNYSSELNVNALELDDSALYLCASSSAGGLNTGELFFGEGSRLTVL.

A few counts support this clonotype. V usage is TRBV6-5 and J usage is TRBJ1-6; D not certain. Germline V gives CDR1 MNHEY, CDR2 SVGAGI. Trimming stripped 7 bases from V and 0 bases from J, with 10 bases between. CDR3 size: 15 residues. The CDR3 sequence is CASTVLSSYNSPLHF. The CDR3 region has the DNA TGTGCCAGCACCGTCCTGAGCTCCTATAATTCACCCCTCCACTTT.

The table lists this clonotype with a few counts. The chain links TRBV20-1 to TRBJ2-2; no reliable D call. CDR1 and CDR2 (germline): DFQATT, SNEGSKA (reference sequence). The CDR3 covers 15 residues. Trimming shortened V by 2 bases and J by 5 bases, and 15 bases separated the two germline ends. CDR3 sequence: CSARPQPSLTGELFF. The DNA of the CDR3 is TGCAGTGCTAGACCCCAGCCATCTTTAACCGGGGAGCTGTTTTTT.

In its sample, this clonotype was seen a few times. The rearrangement uses TRBV18 and TRBJ1-5; TRBD1 matches at 8 bases. CDR3 length: 15 amino acids. Germline values: CDR1 KGHSH, CDR2 LQKENI. V lost 1 base, J lost 7 bases, and 6 bases stayed unmatched. CDR3 nucleotide sequence: TGTGCCAGCTCACCACAGGACAGGGCTGGGCAGCCCCAGCATTTT. The encoded protein is CASSPQDRAGQPQHF. The variable domain in full, completed from reference TRBV18 and TRBJ1-5, reads NAGVMQNPRHLVRRRGQEARLRCSPMKGHSHVYWYRQLPEEGLKFMVYLQKENIIDESGMPKERFSAEFPKEGPSILRIQQVVRGDSAAYFCASSPQDRAGQPQHFGDGTRLSIL.

This clonotype was seen a handful of times. The V call is TRBV4-2, the J call TRBJ1-3, with D maybe TRBD1 (5 bases). CDR3 length equals 16 residues. Trimming removed 0 bases at V and 6 bases at J, with 15 bases between. CDR1 and CDR2 (germline): LGHNA, YNFKEQ. CDR3 sequence (DNA): TGTGCCAGCAGCCAAGAGGGTGGCGCAGGGCCAAACACCATATATTTT. Translating gives CASSQEGGAGPNTIYF.

The chain links TRBV14 to TRBJ2-3; TRBD2 matches 7 bases. This CDR3 spans 13 amino acids. Unmatched junction bases numbered 6, after V lost 4 bases and J lost 8 bases. The germline V gene encodes CDR1 SGHDN and CDR2 FVKESK. The CDR3 DNA follows: TGTGCCAGCAGCCCCCGAACGGGAGGTACGCAGTATTTT. Translated, it gives CASSPRTGGTQYF.

This clonotype was seen a few times. The chain carries TRBV6-5 and TRBJ2-3; maybe TRBD2 (7 bases). V lost 5 bases and J lost 3, with 15 bases in between. There are 15 residues in the CDR3. Per the germline V gene, CDR1 is MNHEY and CDR2 is SVGAGI. The CDR3 loop reads CASSLQGGETDTQYF. The CDR3 coding sequence is TGTGCCAGCAGTCTACAGGGAGGGGAGACAGATACGCAGTATTTT.

In its sample, this clonotype was seen a few times. The chain uses TRBV15 and TRBJ1-2, with D hard to call. Germline V CDR1 and CDR2: LNHNV, YYDKDF (reference sequence). The CDR3 consists of 12 residues. Trimming stripped 1 base from V and 8 bases from J, with 8 bases between. CDR3 bases: TGTGCCACCAGCAGAGGCCCCCGCGGCTACACCTTC. Residues: CATSRGPRGYTF.

V usage is TRBV7-9 and J usage is TRBJ1-4, with D tentatively TRBD1 (6 bases). Germline V gene sequence: CDR1 SEHNR, CDR2 FQNEAQ (reference sequence). V lost 5 bases and J 13 bases, leaving 17 bases between the germline ends. The CDR3 runs to 13 residues. CDR3 in amino acids: CASSPKGVMGLFF. CDR3 DNA sequence: TGTGCCAGCAGCCCTAAGGGGGTAATGGGACTGTTTTTT.

The gene calls are TRBV7-9 and TRBJ2-5; D ambiguous. V lost 2 bases to trimming and J lost 1 base, with 8 bases between them. Germline values: CDR1 SEHNR, CDR2 FQNEAQ (reference sequence). The CDR3 length is 14 residues. The CDR3 protein is CASSLTPTQETQYF. The CDR3 DNA is TGTGCCAGCAGCTTAACCCCGACCCAAGAGACCCAGTACTTC.

The V and J genes are TRBV29-1 and TRBJ2-1; the D gene could be TRBD1 or TRBD2 (5 bases each). The CDR3 has 13 amino acids. Per germline, CDR1 SQVTM and CDR2 ANQGSEA. The CDR3 coding sequence is TGCAGTCATTGGGGGACCAAAGGCAATGAGCAGTTCTTC. It translates to CSHWGTKGNEQFF.

The chain employs TRBV18 and TRBJ1-1; no definite D call. Germline CDR1 is KGHSH and CDR2 is LQKENI. V shed 3 bases and J shed 2 bases, with 10 bases lying between them. The CDR3 runs to 14 residues. CDR3 protein: CASSPSGDNTEAFF. The CDR3, as DNA: TGTGCCAGCTCACCTTCAGGAGACAACACTGAAGCTTTCTTT. Using reference TRBV18 and TRBJ1-1 for the parts outside the CDR3, the full variable domain is NAGVMQNPRHLVRRRGQEARLRCSPMKGHSHVYWYRQLPEEGLKFMVYLQKENIIDESGMPKERFSAEFPKEGPSILRIQQVVRGDSAAYFCASSPSGDNTEAFFGQGTRLTVV.

V usage is TRBV19 and J usage is TRBJ2-7; 10 nucleotides line up with TRBD2. Germline CDR1 LNHDA, CDR2 SQIVND (reference sequence). The CDR3 sequence is 16 residues long. V lost 1 base, J lost 7 bases, and 10 bases stayed unmatched. In nucleotides, the CDR3 is TGTGCCAGTAGTATAGCTAGCGGGGGACCCTCCTGTGAGCAGTACGTC. Its protein product is CASSIASGGPSCEQYV.

This clonotype appeared a few times. This rearrangement joins TRBV2 to TRBJ2-7; possibly TRBD1 or TRBD2 for D (5 bases each). The V gene's germline CDR1 is SNHLY and CDR2 FYNNEI. Deletions cut 6 bases from V and 3 bases from J, with 15 bases between. The CDR3 length is 14 residues. CDR3: CASRRRDGIYEQYF. The CDR3 coding sequence is TGTGCCAGCAGGAGACGGGACGGCATCTACGAGCAGTACTTC.

The gene calls are TRBV7-9 and TRBJ1-1; weak D call: TRBD1 (5 bases). Germline V gives CDR1 SEHNR, CDR2 FQNEAQ (reference sequence). The V end lost 5 bases, the J end lost 1 base, and 11 bases lay between the germline ends. CDR3 size: 14 residues. The CDR3 is CASSTGTGNTEAFF. CDR3 sequence (DNA): TGTGCCAGCAGCACTGGGACGGGGAACACTGAAGCTTTCTTT.

This clonotype was seen repeatedly, ten times or more. The rearrangement joins TRBV29-1 to TRBJ2-1; 10 bases are a match to TRBD2. Germline values: CDR1 SQVTM, CDR2 ANQGSEA. The CDR3 is 13 amino acids. V shed 4 bases and J 4 bases; nucleotides not matched to a gene: 1. CDR3: CSVGTSGYNEQFF. CDR3 DNA: TGCAGCGTTGGGACTAGCGGTTACAATGAGCAGTTCTTC.

A few counts support this clonotype. This sequence joins TRBV20-1 and TRBJ1-2; D unclear. V was pared by 0 bases and J by 0 bases, with 11 bases between. Germline CDR1 and CDR2: DFQATT and SNEGSKA (reference sequence). The CDR3 loop spans 15 amino acids. CDR3 DNA: TGCAGTGCTAGAGACCCCCTTAAGGCTAACTATGGCTACACCTTC. It translates to CSARDPLKANYGYTF.

This chain links TRBV9 with TRBJ2-5; maybe TRBD1 (5 bases). The CDR3 spans 16 residues. Deletions cut 0 bases from V and 7 bases from J, with 19 bases between. Germline V gives CDR1 SGDLS, CDR2 YYNGEE. The CDR3 here is CASSVAPGPGGATQYF. The CDR3 coding sequence is TGTGCCAGCAGCGTAGCCCCCGGACCGGGTGGGGCGACCCAGTACTTC.

This clonotype appeared a few times. The rearrangement uses TRBV5-1 and TRBJ2-7; TRBD1 matches at 8 bases. This CDR3 is built from 15 residues. Germline V gene lookup returns CDR1 SGHRS and CDR2 YFSETQ. The V segment lost 0 bases and the J segment 5 bases; nucleotides outside the gene matches: 7. CDR3 region: CASSLGTGSLHEQYF. Here the CDR3 DNA reads TGCGCCAGCAGCTTGGGGACAGGGTCCCTCCACGAGCAGTACTTC.